Below, 19 T cell receptor beta chains from the same sample are listed, as sequenced in a study of beta chain features in type 1 diabetes (dated by TCRdb to the late 2010s). Which antigens these TCRs recognize remains unknown. Libraries were made using the immunoSEQ multiplex PCR assay. The entire isolated RNA was reverse transcribed using the High Capacity cDNA Reverse Transcription Kit, and thus expressed TCRB transcripts were sequenced. This is the immuneACCESS table as TCRdb keeps it, with only in-frame sequences that have V and J called. A part of the clones is gone; compared with another copy, unresolved V genes explain less than half, and the rest is unexplained. The sample table contains over 150,000 clones; only one count was recorded for over 9% of them. 0.5% of the sample belongs to the ten largest clones. What the research found in general, with its limitations: Type 1 diabetes patients showed a moderate but significant shortening of TCRB CDR3 length in all four CD4+ subsets.

Input material: central memory CD4+ T cells from blood. The receptors stem from a man aged 25 to 45 with type 1 diabetes.

On this clone: Other DNA sequences in the same sample also yield this CDR3. The chain uses TRBV2 and TRBJ1-5, with D possibly matching TRBD1 (6 bases). CDR3 size: 14 residues. V was cut by 4 bases and J by 3 bases, with 10 bases left in between. The germline gives CDR1 SNHLY, CDR2 FYNNEI. The CDR3 loop is CASSAQGTNQPQHF. For the CDR3, the DNA is TGTGCCAGCAGTGCGCAGGGGACCAATCAGCCCCAGCATTTT. The entire variable domain, with the rest obtained from reference TRBV2 and TRBJ1-5, is as follows: EPEVTQTPSHQVTQMGQEVILRCVPISNHLYFYWYRQILGQKVEFLVSFYNNEISEKSEIFDDQFSVERPDGSNFTLKIRSTKLEDSAMYFCASSAQGTNQPQHFGDGTRLSIL.

This clone was seen only a few times. The rearrangement links TRBV9 to TRBJ2-7; D call uncertain. Germline-derived CDR1 and CDR2 are SGDLS and YYNGEE. Trimming stripped 0 bases from V and 3 bases from J, with 10 bases between. The CDR3 totals 14 residues. DNA of the CDR3: TGTGCCAGCAGCGTAGGGGTAGCCTACTACGAGCAGTACTTC. Amino acid sequence: CASSVGVAYYEQYF.

V usage is TRBV6-1 and J usage is TRBJ1-5, with D perhaps TRBD1 (5 bases). Trimming cost V 2 bases and J 5 bases, with 16 bases left between them. CDR1 and CDR2 (germline): MNHNS, SASEGT. There are 16 residues in the CDR3. The CDR3 spells CASSELGTGGDQPQHF. DNA of the CDR3: TGTGCCAGCAGTGAACTGGGAACAGGTGGAGATCAGCCCCAGCATTTT.

There are a few counts of this clone. This chain links TRBV18 with TRBJ2-7; D call uncertain. The CDR3 is 11 amino acids. Germline assignment: CDR1 KGHSH and CDR2 LQKENI. Deletions cut 5 bases from V and 3 bases from J, with 5 bases between. CDR3 region: CASSSNYEQYF. Here the CDR3 DNA reads TGTGCCAGCTCATCCAACTACGAGCAGTACTTC.

This clone was observed a few times. V and J are TRBV7-2 and TRBJ2-3; the D is unclear. V lost 5 bases and J lost 3, with 12 bases in between. Germline loops: CDR1 SGHTA, CDR2 FQGNSA. The CDR3 length is 14 residues. DNA of the CDR3: TGTGCCAGCAGCCCCCGCGGTTGGACAGATACGCAGTATTTT. Translation: CASSPRGWTDTQYF.

The chain employs TRBV14 and TRBJ2-7; D remains unclear. The CDR3 runs 13 residues. Trimming cost V 3 bases and J 6 bases, with 12 bases left between them. The V gene's germline CDR1 is SGHDN and CDR2 FVKESK. CDR3 sequence: CASSQAVGGEQYF. The DNA of the CDR3 is TGTGCCAGCAGCCAGGCCGTAGGCGGCGAGCAGTACTTC.

This clone was seen once. The chain carries TRBV5-1 and TRBJ1-2; unclear D gene. The CDR3 is made up of 15 amino acids. V was cut by 0 bases and J by 8 bases, with 17 bases left in between. Germline V gene lookup returns CDR1 SGHRS and CDR2 YFSETQ. This CDR3 reads CASSLDGPPSGGYTF. For the CDR3, the DNA is TGCGCCAGCAGCTTGGATGGCCCCCCGTCCGGGGGCTACACCTTC.

This chain joins TRBV6-6 and TRBJ2-7; 10 bases match TRBD2. The CDR3 totals 14 residues. CDR1 is MNHNY and CDR2 is SVGAGI in the germline V gene (reference sequence). Trimming removed 6 bases from V and 6 bases from J; junction bases left unmatched: 8. CDR3 bases: TGTGCCAGCAGCCCCGCTAGCGGGAGTTCCGAGCAGTACTTC. As protein: CASSPASGSSEQYF.

The sample holds a few counts of this clone. The chain is built from TRBV19 and TRBJ2-1; TRBD2 matches 14 bases. The germline CDR1 and CDR2 sequences are LNHDA and SQIVND (reference sequence). There are 14 residues in the CDR3. CDR3 DNA sequence: TGTGCAGCCGGGACTAGCGGGAGTTACAATGAGCAGTTCTTC. Translation gives CAAGTSGSYNEQFF.

The V call is TRBV2, the J call TRBJ2-1, with a possible D match to TRBD1 (5 bases). Germline V gives CDR1 SNHLY, CDR2 FYNNEI. The CDR3 runs to 13 residues. Trimming took off 3 bases at V and 4 bases at J, with 7 bases between the two ends. The CDR3 loop is CASSDQGYNEQFF. CDR3 nucleotide sequence: TGTGCCAGCAGTGACCAGGGTTACAATGAGCAGTTCTTC.

A few counts support this clone. This chain uses TRBV5-1 with TRBJ2-7; D remains ambiguous. CDR3 length: 13 residues. Germline lookup yields CDR1 SGHRS and CDR2 YFSETQ. The V end was cut by 4 bases, the J end by 0 bases, with 8 bases between. The chain's CDR3 is CASSDSFSYEQYF. CDR3 in DNA: TGCGCCAGCAGCGACTCTTTCTCCTACGAGCAGTACTTC.

This clone was counted between two and nine times. The chain couples TRBV27 to TRBJ2-5; 7 bases are a match to TRBD2. The CDR3 has 14 residues. V lost 6 bases, J lost 0 bases, and 4 bases stayed unmatched. CDR1 and CDR2 from the germline V gene are MNHEY and SMNVEV (reference sequence). The CDR3 region is CASRTLANQETQYF. CDR3 bases: TGTGCCAGCAGGACACTAGCGAACCAAGAGACCCAGTACTTC.

V usage is TRBV11-2 and J usage is TRBJ2-3; 8 bases map to TRBD2. Germline-derived CDR1 and CDR2 are SGHAT and FQNNGV. The CDR3 has 17 amino acids. V lost 5 bases to trimming and J lost 2 bases; unmatched junction nucleotides: 12. CDR3: CASSQLPLAVSTDTQYF. DNA for the CDR3: TGTGCCAGCAGCCAATTGCCACTAGCGGTCTCCACAGATACGCAGTATTTT.

A few counts support this clone. J is TRBJ1-1 and V is TRBV9, with 7 bases identical to TRBD1. The CDR3 contains 14 residues. Trimming removed 3 bases from V and 2 bases from J; junction bases left unmatched: 4. CDR1 is SGDLS, CDR2 YYNGEE, per germline. CDR3 DNA: TGTGCCAGCAGCGCCCGACAGGGAAACACTGAAGCTTTCTTT. It yields the protein CASSARQGNTEAFF.

V gene TRBV5-1 combines with J gene TRBJ2-3; 9 nucleotides align to TRBD1. Germline trimming cut 5 bases from V and 3 bases from J; bases unmatched to any gene: 7. CDR1 is SGHRS, CDR2 YFSETQ, per germline. The length of the CDR3 is 15 residues. As DNA, the CDR3 is TGCGCCAGCAGATTAACAGGGGGCTTAACAGATACGCAGTATTTT. Translated: CASRLTGGLTDTQYF.

The sample holds a few counts of this clone. The chain joins TRBV7-6 to TRBJ2-3; D ambiguous. This CDR3 spans 14 amino acids. Deletions cut 6 bases from V and 0 bases from J, with 10 bases between. In germline, CDR1 is SGHVS, CDR2 FNYEAQ. DNA for the CDR3: TGTGCCAGCAGTGGCGGCCCTAGCACAGATACGCAGTATTTT. It translates to CASSGGPSTDTQYF.

The CDR3: CASRLAGTEQTQYF. DNA for the CDR3: TGTGCCAGCAGACTAGCGGGAACGGAGCAGACCCAGTACTTC. The V call is TRBV28, the J call TRBJ2-5; TRBD2 matches at 10 bases. CDR1 and CDR2 (germline): MDHEN, SYDVKM. V shed 6 bases, J shed 6 bases, and the junction held 7 bases outside the gene matches. This CDR3 contains 14 residues.

The chain links TRBV18 to TRBJ2-7, with 9 nucleotides matching TRBD1. Germline-derived CDR1 and CDR2 are KGHSH and LQKENI. V trimming: 4 bases; J trimming: 3 bases; junction bases outside the gene matches: 10. The CDR3 runs 16 residues. CDR3 nucleotide sequence: TGTGCCAGCTCACGGACCGTGGGACAGGGATACTACGAGCAGTACTTC. It is translated as CASSRTVGQGYYEQYF.

The rearrangement uses TRBV15 and TRBJ2-7, with D possibly being TRBD1 (6 bases). The CDR3 sequence is 14 residues long. The V end was cut by 0 bases, the J end by 5 bases, with 11 bases between. Germline CDR1 and CDR2: LNHNV and YYDKDF (reference sequence). The DNA for the CDR3 is TGTGCCACCAGCAGAGATGACAGGCTCCACGAGCAGTACTTC. Amino acid sequence: CATSRDDRLHEQYF. The variable domain in full, completed from reference TRBV15 and TRBJ2-7, reads DAMVIQNPRYQVTQFGKPVTLSCSQTLNHNVMYWYQQKSSQAPKLLFHYYDKDFNNEADTPDNFQSRRPNTSFCFLDIRSPGLGDTAMYLCATSRDDRLHEQYFGPGTRLTVT.